Listed below are T cell receptor beta chains from one sample, sequenced in a study of metastatic and nonmetastatic thyroid tumors. TCRdb recomputed clones from the PCR reads via MiXCR. Among under 95,000 clones, roughly 13% were seen once, and the ten largest hold about 11%. Sequencing was performed on blood. These receptor sequences come from a female donor with papillary thyroid cancer or a benign thyroid nodule (not recorded which). Some clones in this sample may be carry-over from other donors' samples. The CDR3 runs from the conserved cysteine through the conserved F or W. Each record gives: V gene, clone size, D gene, J gene, CDR3 length, CDR3 DNA, CDR3 protein. A D gene is named only where the DNA matches it firmly. Clone size, where shown, is once, few, many, or a class for clones that have expanded.

TRBV2	many	-	TRBJ2-2	15	TGTGCCAGCAGGTTTAACAGGGCTAGCACCGGGGAGCTGTTTTTT	CASRFNRASTGELFF
TRBV20-1	many	-	TRBJ2-7	11	TGCAGTGGTCTCTATAAGTACGAGCAGTACTTC	CSGLYKYEQYF
TRBV6-2/TRBV6-3	few	TRBD1	TRBJ1-1	14	TGTGCCAGCAGTTACTCCCAGGGGGTTTCTGAAGCTTTCTTT	CASSYSQGVSEAFF
TRBV4-2	many	TRBD2	TRBJ2-7	15	TGTGCCAGCAGCCCGTTGATAGCGGGTGACCACGAGCAGTACTTC	CASSPLIAGDHEQYF
TRBV7-9	many	-	TRBJ2-5	16	TGTGCCAGCAGCCCAGATTGGGGGGGGCTAAAAGAGACCCAGTACTTC	CASSPDWGGLKETQYF
TRBV6-1	many	-	TRBJ2-2	14	TGTGCCAGCAGTCCGGGACCATACACCGGGGAGCTGTTTTTT	CASSPGPYTGELFF
TRBV27	many	-	TRBJ2-1	14	TGTGCCAGCAAAACAGGGAGCTCCTACAATGAGCAGTTCTTC	CASKTGSSYNEQFF
TRBV6-1	few	TRBD1	TRBJ1-1	16	TGTGCCAGCAGTGAACAGGGACAGGGGGCGTACACTGAAGCTTTCTTT	CASSEQGQGAYTEAFF
TRBV20-1	-	TRBD2	TRBJ2-7	17	TGCAGTGCTAAGGGACTAGCGGGAGGCCAACCCACCTACGAGCAGTACTTC	CSAKGLAGGQPTYEQYF
TRBV11-2	few	TRBD1	TRBJ2-2	15	TGTGCCAGCAGCTTCAGGGGGCGAATCACCGGGGAGCTGTTTTTT	CASSFRGRITGELFF
TRBV11-2	-	-	TRBJ2-3	16	TGTGCCAGCAGCTTAATCCGGGGGGCTAGCACAGATACGCAGTATTTT	CASSLIRGASTDTQYF
TRBV6-2/TRBV6-3	many	TRBD1	TRBJ2-5	16	TGTGCCAGCAGTTATAGTTGGGGACAGCTACAAGAGACCCAGTACTTC	CASSYSWGQLQETQYF
TRBV20-1	-	TRBD1	TRBJ2-7	14	TGCAGTGCTAGACGTGAGGGGGCGCTTTACGAGCAGTACTTC	CSARREGALYEQYF
TRBV2	many	-	TRBJ2-4	11	TGTGCCAGCAGTGAGAAAAACATTCAGTACTTC	CASSEKNIQYF
TRBV7-6	-	-	TRBJ2-7	13	TGTGCCAGCAGCTTATCTAGAATGGACGAGCAGTACTTC	CASSLSRMDEQYF
TRBV14	many	-	TRBJ2-2	14	TGTGCCAGCAGCCAAGGGGCAGGCGTTGGGGAGCTGTTTTTT	CASSQGAGVGELFF
TRBV27	few	TRBD2	TRBJ2-1	15	TGTGCCAGCACTACTAGCGGGAGGGCCAGCAATGAGCAGTTCTTC	CASTTSGRASNEQFF
TRBV20-1	many	-	TRBJ1-5	17	TGCAGTGCTAGAGACCTCCGGGACCAATATCTTTATCAGCCCCAGCATTTT	CSARDLRDQYLYQPQHF
TRBV7-9	many	-	TRBJ2-1	11	TGTGCCAGCAGCTTGGGGGATGAGCAGTTCTTC	CASSLGDEQFF
TRBV30	many	TRBD2	TRBJ2-7	13	TGTGCCTGGAAGCGGGAGGGCCTGTACGAGCAGTACTTC	CAWKREGLYEQYF
TRBV6-1	many	-	TRBJ2-7	11	TGTGCCAGCAGTGACAGCGGTCGACAGTACTTC	CASSDSGRQYF
TRBV4-2	many	TRBD1	TRBJ2-1	19	TGTGCCAGCAGCGCAAGGAAAGACAGGGGCGCCTCTTATGACAATGAGCAGTTCTTC	CASSARKDRGASYDNEQFF
TRBV24-1	many	-	TRBJ2-5	14	TGTGCCACCAGTGAAATCTCGGACGCAGAGACCCAGTACTTC	CATSEISDAETQYF
TRBV28	-	-	TRBJ2-7	12	TGTGCCAGCAGTTTATGGCTCTGGTGGCAGTACTTC	CASSLWLWWQYF
TRBV7-2	-	-	TRBJ2-7	13	TGTGCCAGCAGCTTTGGAAAAAGATACGAGCAGTACTTC	CASSFGKRYEQYF
TRBV13	many	TRBD2	TRBJ2-3	20	TGTGCCAGCAGCCTTACAGGGCGGCAGCTAGCGGGAGACCACCCAGATACGCAGTATTTT	CASSLTGRQLAGDHPDTQYF
TRBV5-4	-	TRBD1	TRBJ2-7	15	TGTGCCAGCAGACCGACACCGGGACAGGTGTGCGAGCAGTACTTC	CASRPTPGQVCEQYF
TRBV28	many	-	TRBJ2-2	14	TGTGCCAGCCGTGCGGCGGCCCACACCGGGGAGCTGTTTTTT	CASRAAAHTGELFF
TRBV7-2	many	TRBD2	TRBJ2-7	14	TGTGCCAGCAGCTTAGAAGCGGGAGTCGGGGAGCAGTACTTC	CASSLEAGVGEQYF
TRBV18	many	TRBD1	TRBJ2-1	15	TGTGCCAGCTCACCACCGGGACAGGGTTACAATGAGCAGTTCTTC	CASSPPGQGYNEQFF
TRBV5-1	many	TRBD1	TRBJ1-1	14	TGCGCCAGCAGCTCAAGACAGGGGGCCACTGAAGCTTTCTTT	CASSSRQGATEAFF
TRBV19	-	-	TRBJ1-5	17	TGTGCCAGTAGTATGGTAGAGGGAAAGGCCCTAGTTCAGCCCCAACATTTT	CASSMVEGKALVQPQHF
TRBV20-1	many	TRBD1	TRBJ2-7	15	TGCAGTGCTACCCTAGGGACAGGGGGCGTCTACGAGCAGTACTTC	CSATLGTGGVYEQYF
TRBV11-3	many	-	TRBJ1-5	17	TGTGCCAGCAGCTTAGTCCCAGGTGGAATCGGCAATCAGCCCCAGCATTTT	CASSLVPGGIGNQPQHF
TRBV2	many	TRBD2	TRBJ2-7	16	TGTGCCAGCAGTGCAGTAGTTGGGACTAGGCCCTACGAGCAGTACTTC	CASSAVVGTRPYEQYF
TRBV28	many	-	TRBJ2-1	14	TGTGCCAGCAGCACTTTCGAGAGGAGGGGTGAGCAGTTCTTC	CASSTFERRGEQFF